This T cell receptor beta chain was profiled in a study of T cells in tumors after PD-1 blockade. Data came from immunoSEQ multiplex PCR; TCRdb stores just in-frame clones and leaves some out. The table has more than 40,000 clones, roughly 80% seen once. Source: PBMCs, taken before anti-PD-1 therapy. The TCR was taken from a human donor with advanced basal cell or squamous cell carcinoma (not recorded which).

The CDR3 loop is CASSSTSEGYNEQFF. The CDR3 nucleotides are TGTGCCAGCTCATCGACTAGCGAGGGGTACAATGAGCAGTTCTTC. The chain couples TRBV18 to TRBJ2-1, with 8 bases lining up with TRBD2. V lost 5 bases, J lost 4 bases, and 7 bases stayed unmatched. Germline CDR1 is KGHSH and CDR2 is LQKENI. The CDR3 has 15 residues.